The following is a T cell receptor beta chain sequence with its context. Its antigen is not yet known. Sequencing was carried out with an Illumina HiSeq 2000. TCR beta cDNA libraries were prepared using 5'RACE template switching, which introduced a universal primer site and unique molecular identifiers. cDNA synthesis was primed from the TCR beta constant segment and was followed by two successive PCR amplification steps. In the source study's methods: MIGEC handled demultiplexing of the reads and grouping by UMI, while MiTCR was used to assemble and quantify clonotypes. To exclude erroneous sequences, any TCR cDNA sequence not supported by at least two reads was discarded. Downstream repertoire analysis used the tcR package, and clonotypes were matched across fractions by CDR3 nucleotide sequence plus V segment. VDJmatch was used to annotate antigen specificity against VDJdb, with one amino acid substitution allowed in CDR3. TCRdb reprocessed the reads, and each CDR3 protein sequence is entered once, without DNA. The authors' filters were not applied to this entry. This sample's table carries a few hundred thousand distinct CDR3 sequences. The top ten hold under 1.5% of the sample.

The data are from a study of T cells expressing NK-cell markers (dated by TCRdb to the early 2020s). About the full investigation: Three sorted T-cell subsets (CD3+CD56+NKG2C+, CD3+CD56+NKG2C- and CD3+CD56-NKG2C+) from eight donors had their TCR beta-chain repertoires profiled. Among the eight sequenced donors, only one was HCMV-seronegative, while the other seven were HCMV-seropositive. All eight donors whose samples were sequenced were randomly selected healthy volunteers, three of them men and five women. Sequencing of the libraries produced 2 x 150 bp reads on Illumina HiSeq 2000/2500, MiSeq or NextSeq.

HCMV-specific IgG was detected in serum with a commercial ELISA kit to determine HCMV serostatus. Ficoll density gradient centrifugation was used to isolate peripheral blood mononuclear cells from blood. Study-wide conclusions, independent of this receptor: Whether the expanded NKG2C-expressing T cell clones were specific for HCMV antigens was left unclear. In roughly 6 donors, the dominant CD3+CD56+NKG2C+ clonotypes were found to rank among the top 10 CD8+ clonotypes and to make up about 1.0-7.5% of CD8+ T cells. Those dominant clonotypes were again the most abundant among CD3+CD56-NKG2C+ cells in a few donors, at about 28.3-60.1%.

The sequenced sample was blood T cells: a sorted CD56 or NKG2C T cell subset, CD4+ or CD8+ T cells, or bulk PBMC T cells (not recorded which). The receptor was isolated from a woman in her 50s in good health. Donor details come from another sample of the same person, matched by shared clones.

Here the CDR3 is given as CSVEIAGQGLWQYF. The sequence links TRBV29-1 to TRBJ2-7; TCRdb lists TRBD1, though no DNA is available to test this call. CDR1 and CDR2, per the germline V gene, are SQVTM and ANQGSEA. Including the terminal cysteine and phenylalanine, the CDR3 comprises 14 residues. The protein alone is recorded here.